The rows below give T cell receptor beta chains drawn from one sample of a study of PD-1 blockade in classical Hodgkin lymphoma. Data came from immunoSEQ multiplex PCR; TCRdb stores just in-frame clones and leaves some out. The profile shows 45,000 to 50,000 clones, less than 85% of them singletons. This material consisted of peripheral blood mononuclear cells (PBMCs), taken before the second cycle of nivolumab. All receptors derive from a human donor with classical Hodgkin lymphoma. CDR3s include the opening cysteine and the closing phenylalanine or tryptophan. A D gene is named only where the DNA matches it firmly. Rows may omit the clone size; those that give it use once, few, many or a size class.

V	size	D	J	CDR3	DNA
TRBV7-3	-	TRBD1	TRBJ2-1	CASSLYGTGASEQFF	TGTGCCAGCAGCTTATACGGGACAGGGGCCTCGGAGCAGTTCTTC
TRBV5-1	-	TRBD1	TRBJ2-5	CASSAGTGQETQYF	TGCGCCAGCAGCGCCGGGACAGGGCAAGAGACCCAGTACTTC
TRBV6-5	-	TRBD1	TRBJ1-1	CASRPTGTANTEAFF	TGTGCCAGCAGACCAACCGGGACAGCGAACACTGAAGCTTTCTTT
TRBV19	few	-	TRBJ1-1	CASRFGTEAFF	TGTGCCAGTAGATTTGGCACTGAAGCTTTCTTT
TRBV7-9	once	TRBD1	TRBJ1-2	CASSLGEGAHGYTF	TGTGCCAGCAGCTTAGGGGAGGGGGCACACGGCTACACCTTC
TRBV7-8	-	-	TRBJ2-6	CASSLGASGANVLTF	TGTGCCAGCAGCTTAGGGGCTTCTGGGGCCAACGTCCTGACTTTC
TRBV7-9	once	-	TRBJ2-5	CASSLIEETQYF	TGTGCCAGCAGCTTGATAGAAGAGACCCAGTACTTC
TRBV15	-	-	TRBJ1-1	CATSRQAWEEAFF	TGTGCCACCAGTCGACAGGCCTGGGAAGAAGCTTTCTTT
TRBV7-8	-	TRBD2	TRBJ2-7	CASRRGAGGLYEQYF	TGTGCCAGCAGGCGGGGGGCGGGAGGGCTATACGAGCAGTACTTC
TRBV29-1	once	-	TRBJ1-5	CSVDQGPNQPQHF	TGCAGCGTTGATCAGGGACCCAATCAGCCCCAGCATTTT
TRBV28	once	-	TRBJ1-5	CASTTVEGHNQPQHF	TGTGCCAGCACCACCGTTGAGGGACACAATCAGCCCCAGCATTTT
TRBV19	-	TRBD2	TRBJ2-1	CASSDPRDYYYNEQFF	TGTGCCAGTAGTGACCCTCGGGACTACTACTACAATGAGCAGTTCTTC
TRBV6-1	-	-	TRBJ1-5	CASSDFDSGNQPQHF	TGTGCCAGCAGTGACTTTGACAGCGGCAATCAGCCCCAGCATTTT
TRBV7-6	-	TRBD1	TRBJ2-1	CASSLGTGQGHNEQFF	TGTGCCAGCAGCTTAGGGACTGGACAGGGCCACAATGAGCAGTTCTTC
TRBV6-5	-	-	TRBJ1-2	CASSYYPVNINYGYTF	TGTGCCAGCAGTTACTACCCAGTGAATATTAACTATGGCTACACCTTC
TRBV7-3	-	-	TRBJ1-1	CASSPTVSHTEAFF	TGTGCCAGCAGCCCAACAGTTTCCCACACTGAAGCTTTCTTT
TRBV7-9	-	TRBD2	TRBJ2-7	CASSYALAGVYEQYF	TGTGCCAGCAGCTATGCCCTAGCGGGAGTGTACGAGCAGTACTTC
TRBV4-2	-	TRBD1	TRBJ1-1	CASSQGVLGTANPNTEAFF	TGTGCCAGCAGCCAAGGGGTGTTGGGGACAGCGAACCCAAACACTGAAGCTTTCTTT